Detailed here is one T cell receptor (beta chain). The antigen remains unidentified. The sample belongs to a study of cytomegalovirus exposure and HLA in healthy donors. This CDR3 contains 15 residues. The germline CDR1 and CDR2 sequences are SGHRS and YFSETQ. Trimming took 0 bases from V and 5 from J, leaving 12 bases between them. The study ran its PCR with 60 Vbeta and 13 Jbeta primers. This table comes from immunoSEQ multiplex PCR, and its TCRdb copy is limited to in-frame clones, with some not included. The table records some 140,000 clones, around 72% of them present only once. Study-level findings and limits: The classifier reportedly diagnosed cytomegalovirus status with high sensitivity and specificity. Analyses of presence and absence presupposed an approximately uniform sequencing depth across donors.

The sample taken for sequencing was PBMCs. This sequence originates from a woman aged 40 to 55 in good health and CMV-seronegative. The V gene is TRBV5-1, the J gene TRBJ2-1, with a tentative D call TRBD1 (5 bases). Here the CDR3 DNA reads TGCGCCAGCAGCTTGGTTGTACAGGTTAACAATGAGCAGTTCTTC. Translating gives CASSLVVQVNNEQFF.